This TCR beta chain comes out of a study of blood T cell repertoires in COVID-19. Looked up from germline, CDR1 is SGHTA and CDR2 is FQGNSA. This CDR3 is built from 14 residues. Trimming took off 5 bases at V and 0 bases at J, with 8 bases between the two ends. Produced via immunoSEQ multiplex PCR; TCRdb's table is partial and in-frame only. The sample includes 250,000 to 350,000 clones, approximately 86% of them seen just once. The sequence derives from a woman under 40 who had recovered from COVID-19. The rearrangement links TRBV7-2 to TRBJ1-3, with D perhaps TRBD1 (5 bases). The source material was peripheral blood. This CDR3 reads CASSPGSSGNTIYF. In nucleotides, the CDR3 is TGTGCCAGCAGCCCAGGGTCCTCTGGAAACACCATATATTTT.